This T cell receptor (beta chain) is from a study of blood T cell repertoires in COVID-19. Libraries were prepared by immunoSEQ multiplex PCR; TCRdb keeps only in-frame clonotypes and omits some of them. The sample gives 100,000 to 150,000 clones, about 90% of which show up once; 3.6% is in the top ten. Looked up from germline, CDR1 is MRHNA and CDR2 is SNTAGT. CDR3 length equals 16 residues. J was trimmed by 7 bases and V by 2 bases; bases with no gene match: 7. The source material was peripheral blood. The clonotype was recovered from a woman aged 55-75 years with acute or convalescent COVID-19. The V gene is TRBV6-4, the J gene TRBJ2-1; 11 bases are shared with TRBD2. The DNA of the CDR3 is TGTGCCAGCAGTGACCGATCTAGCGGGAGGATTAATGAGCAGTTCTTC. Protein sequence: CASSDRSSGRINEQFF.